These 10 T cell receptor beta chains share one sample of origin, sequenced in a study of blood T cell repertoires in COVID-19. Measured with immunoSEQ multiplex PCR; TCRdb has only the in-frame clones, and not every one. The sample includes more than 45,000 clones, around 85% of them seen just once. Sequencing was carried out using peripheral blood. Source of these receptors: a woman aged 55-69 years with acute or convalescent COVID-19.

DNA for the CDR3: TGTGCCAGCAGCGTAGCTAGCGTCCAAGAGACCCAGTACTTC. Its protein is CASSVASVQETQYF. This chain joins TRBV9 and TRBJ2-5; possible D gene TRBD2, 6 bases. CDR3 length: 14 amino acids. Germline V gene lookup returns CDR1 SGDLS and CDR2 YYNGEE. Trimming cost V 0 bases and J 1 base, with 7 bases left between them. Based on the CDR3 plus reference TRBV9 and TRBJ2-5, the full variable domain is DSGVTQTPKHLITATGQRVTLRCSPRSGDLSVYWYQQSLDQGLQFLIQYYNGEERAKGNILERFSAQQFPDLHSELNLSSLELGDSALYFCASSVASVQETQYFGPGTRLLVL.

CDR3 residues: CASSPRDRSLKKFDEQFF. The CDR3 DNA reads TGTGCCAGTAGTCCCAGAGACAGATCCCTTAAAAAATTCGATGAGCAGTTCTTC. This chain uses TRBV19 with TRBJ2-1; TRBD1 might be the D (5 bases). The V and J ends lost 5 bases and 8 bases respectively, with 28 bases between them. Per germline, CDR1 LNHDA and CDR2 SQIVND (reference sequence). This CDR3 has 18 amino acids.

The rearrangement joins TRBV7-9 to TRBJ2-3, with D uncertain. The V end lost 1 base, the J end lost 0 bases, and 5 bases lay between the germline ends. The germline V gene encodes CDR1 SEHNR and CDR2 FQNEAQ (reference sequence). CDR3 size: 14 residues. The CDR3 DNA is TGTGCCAGCAGCTTAGGCGCTAGCACAGATACGCAGTATTTT. It specifies CASSLGASTDTQYF.

This chain joins TRBV7-9 and TRBJ1-2, with a weak D call TRBD1 (6 bases). V dropped 5 bases and J dropped 6 bases, with 22 bases sitting between them. Per the germline V gene, CDR1 is SEHNR and CDR2 is FQNEAQ (reference sequence). The CDR3 is made up of 16 amino acids. The CDR3 region is CASSRAHRAVEDGYTF. As DNA, the CDR3 is TGTGCCAGCAGCCGGGCGCACAGGGCCGTTGAAGATGGCTACACCTTC.

The chain recombines TRBV7-2 with TRBJ1-1, with 11 positions matching TRBD1. The CDR3 totals 14 residues. From germline, CDR1 is SGHTA and CDR2 FQGNSA. With 7 bases clipped from V and 8 bases from J, the junction kept 9 bases outside the gene matches. The CDR3 sequence is CASTRPGQGGEAFF. The CDR3 DNA is TGTGCCAGCACCCGACCGGGACAGGGGGGCGAAGCTTTCTTT. The full variable domain, rest sourced from reference TRBV7-2 and TRBJ1-1, is GAGVSQSPSNKVTEKGKDVELRCDPISGHTALYWYRQSLGQGLEFLIYFQGNSAPDKSGLPSDRFSAERTGGSVSTLTIQRTQQEDSAVYLCASTRPGQGGEAFFGQGTRLTVV.

The chain links TRBV30 to TRBJ1-3; 7 bases align to TRBD1. With V trimmed by 0 bases and J by 2 bases, 1 base remained unmatched. CDR1 is GTSNPN and CDR2 is SVGIG in the germline V gene (reference sequence). The CDR3 is 14 amino acids. CDR3: CAWSVGTAGNTIYF. The CDR3 DNA reads TGTGCCTGGAGTGTGGGGACAGCTGGAAACACCATATATTTT.

This sequence joins TRBV7-6 and TRBJ2-1, with a tentative D call TRBD2 (6 bases). Per germline, CDR1 SGHVS and CDR2 FNYEAQ. The CDR3 is made up of 15 amino acids. Trimming removed 5 bases at V and 7 bases at J, with 18 bases between. The CDR3 DNA sequence: TGTGCCAGCAGCGATGACGGAGGACTAAGTAATGAGCAGTTCTTC. Translated, it gives CASSDDGGLSNEQFF.

The V call is TRBV5-1, the J call TRBJ2-2, with TRBD2 matching over 9 bases. Per germline, CDR1 SGHRS and CDR2 YFSETQ. This CDR3 has 15 residues. After removal of 4 bases from V and 4 bases from J, the junction contained 5 bases not matched to a gene. This chain's CDR3 is CASSGAGGPTGELFF. DNA of the CDR3: TGCGCCAGCAGCGGAGCGGGGGGTCCCACCGGGGAGCTGTTTTTT.

The chain carries TRBV30 and TRBJ1-5; TRBD1 matches at 9 bases. This CDR3 is 15 amino acids long. Trimming removed 0 bases from V and 7 bases from J; junction bases left unmatched: 7. Germline-derived CDR1 and CDR2 are GTSNPN and SVGIG (reference sequence). The CDR3 sequence: CAWSVRTGQGQPQHF. The CDR3 DNA is TGTGCCTGGAGTGTACGTACGGGACAGGGACAGCCCCAGCATTTT.

The chain carries TRBV9 and TRBJ2-1; TRBD2 matches at 8 bases. V lost 4 bases and J lost 2; bases outside the gene matches: 8. Germline V gene sequence: CDR1 SGDLS, CDR2 YYNGEE. This CDR3 contains 16 residues. The CDR3 sequence is CASSLSSGRTYNEQFF. Here the CDR3 DNA reads TGTGCCAGCAGCCTCTCCAGCGGGAGAACCTACAATGAGCAGTTCTTC.